The text below deals with one TCR beta chain. Germline values: CDR1 SEHNR, CDR2 FQNEAQ (reference sequence). This CDR3 spans 17 amino acids. Trimming removed 1 base from V and 7 bases from J; junction bases left unmatched: 11. These data originate in a study of Graves' ophthalmopathy and Graves' hyperthyroidism. For repertoire sequencing, the TCR beta CDR3 regions were amplified from RNA transcripts. First-round RT-PCR relied on HTBI primers, and a second-round multiplex PCR came next. TCRdb used MiXCR to reprocess the multiplex PCR reads, holding one entry per CDR3 protein. The sample has 600,000 to 700,000 distinct CDR3 sequences, roughly 41% seen once.

This receptor was obtained from an adult man with Graves' ophthalmopathy. The chain is built from TRBV7-9 and TRBJ1-4, with 8 bases lining up with TRBD1. The sample taken for sequencing was peripheral blood. CDR3 in amino acids: CASSLGQGADFGEKLFF. The CDR3 DNA sequence: TGTGCCAGCAGCTTAGGTCAGGGGGCGGATTTCGGTGAAAAACTGTTTTTT.